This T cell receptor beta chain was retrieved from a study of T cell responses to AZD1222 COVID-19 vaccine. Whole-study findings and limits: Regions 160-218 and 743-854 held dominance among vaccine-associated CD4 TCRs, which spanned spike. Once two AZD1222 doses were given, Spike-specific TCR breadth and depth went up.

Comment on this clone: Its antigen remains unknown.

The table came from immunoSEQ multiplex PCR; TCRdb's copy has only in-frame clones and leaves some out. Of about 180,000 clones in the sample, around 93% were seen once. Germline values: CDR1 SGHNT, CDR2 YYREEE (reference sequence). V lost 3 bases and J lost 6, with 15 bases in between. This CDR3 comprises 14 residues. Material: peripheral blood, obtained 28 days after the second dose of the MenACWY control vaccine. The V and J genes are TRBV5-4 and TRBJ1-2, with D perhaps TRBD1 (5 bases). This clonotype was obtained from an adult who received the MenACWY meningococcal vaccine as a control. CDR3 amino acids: CASSSRDGENGYTF. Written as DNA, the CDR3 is TGTGCCAGCAGCTCCCGGGACGGTGAAAATGGCTACACCTTC.